This T cell receptor beta chain was sequenced during a study of OX40 agonist ivuxolimab in advanced cancers. Whole-study context: Six ivuxolimab dose levels, 0.01 to 10 mg/kg, were given intravenously every 2 weeks. From about 23 to 85 years was the age range, with a mean of roughly 64 years, and 70% to 85% were male.

This clone turned up a few times. What it recognizes is unknown. Overall study results and limits: The study observed clonal expansion of CD4+ and CD8+ blood T cells by week 6 at 0.1 to 3.0 mg/kg.

Measured with immunoSEQ multiplex PCR; TCRdb has only the in-frame clones, and not every one. The sample lists approximately 81,000 clones, around nine tenths occurring once. The CDR3 length is 16 residues. Excluded were patients having autoimmune disease history or systemic immunosuppression. The sample was CD4+ or CD8+ T cells sorted from blood, taken in a trial of the OX40 agonist ivuxolimab. The chain combines TRBV21-1 with TRBJ1-1; TRBD1, the D gene given by the table, was not confirmed from the DNA. TRBV21-1 is described as a pseudogene. The origin of this receptor is an adult with an advanced solid tumor such as melanoma, head and neck, liver or kidney cancer. The chain's CDR3 is CASSKKYGAVDTEAFF. Written as DNA, the CDR3 is TGTGCCAGCAGCAAGAAGTATGGGGCGGTGGACACTGAAGCTTTCTTT.